The 19 T cell receptor beta chains listed next were all sequenced from one sample in a study of T cell responses to AZD1222 COVID-19 vaccine. Data came from immunoSEQ multiplex PCR; TCRdb stores just in-frame clones and leaves some out. Of around 110,000 clones in the sample, around 90% were seen once. The sample consisted of peripheral blood, taken on day 0 of AZD1222 vaccination. All receptors come from an adult in good health.

This chain links TRBV19 with TRBJ1-6; D ambiguous. The length of the CDR3 is 14 residues. V dropped 6 bases and J dropped 4 bases, with 10 bases sitting between them. Germline CDR1 reads LNHDA; CDR2 reads SQIVND (reference sequence). CDR3 protein: CASRQELYNSPLHF. The CDR3 region has the DNA TGTGCCAGTAGGCAGGAACTTTATAATTCACCCCTCCACTTT. Complete variable domain (other parts from reference TRBV19 and TRBJ1-6): DGGITQSPKYLFRKEGQNVTLSCEQNLNHDAMYWYRQDPGQGLRLIYYSQIVNDFQKGDIAEGYSVSREKKESFPLTVTSAQKNPTAFYLCASRQELYNSPLHFGNGTRLTVT.

This rearrangement joins TRBV24-1 to TRBJ1-3; D may be TRBD1 (6 bases). CDR1 is KGHDR and CDR2 is SFDVKD in the germline V gene. The CDR3 is made up of 19 amino acids. Trimming pared 2 bases from V and 0 bases from J, leaving 19 bases between. CDR3 sequence: CATSDCVVRGPRSGNTIYF. DNA for the CDR3: TGTGCCACCAGTGATTGCGTTGTACGGGGGCCCCGCTCTGGAAACACCATATATTTT.

This sequence joins TRBV6-5 and TRBJ2-1; 8 bases align to TRBD2. The junction had 6 bases not matched to a gene; V was cut back by 2 bases and J by 9 bases. The CDR3 is 14 amino acids. Germline V CDR1 and CDR2: MNHEY, SVGAGI. The CDR3, as DNA: TGTGCCAGCAGTTACAGGCGGGGGGTCAGTGAGCAGTTCTTC. Encoded protein: CASSYRRGVSEQFF.

V usage is TRBV9 and J usage is TRBJ1-3; D is possibly TRBD1 (5 bases). The V gene's germline CDR1 is SGDLS and CDR2 YYNGEE. V lost 0 bases and J lost 8, with 15 bases in between. The CDR3 has 15 residues. The CDR3 loop reads CASSVGGGLIDTIYF. The CDR3 DNA sequence: TGTGCCAGCAGCGTAGGCGGGGGTCTTATAGACACCATATATTTT.

This chain's CDR3 is CASSSRDIAEAFF. CDR3 DNA sequence: TGTGCCAGCAGCTCCCGGGACATCGCTGAAGCTTTCTTT. This chain links TRBV7-9 with TRBJ1-1; TRBD1 might be the D (6 bases). V shed 4 bases and J shed 6 bases, with 12 bases lying between them. This CDR3 spans 13 amino acids. The V gene's germline CDR1 is SEHNR and CDR2 FQNEAQ (reference sequence). Full variable domain (missing parts from reference TRBV7-9 and TRBJ1-1): DTGVSQNPRHKITKRGQNVTFRCDPISEHNRLYWYRQTLGQGPEFLTYFQNEAQLEKSRLLSDRFSAERPKGSFSTLEIQRTEQGDSAMYLCASSSRDIAEAFFGQGTRLTVV.

This clone was recorded a few times. The rearrangement uses TRBV2 and TRBJ1-5; D possibly corresponds to TRBD1 (5 bases). Trimming cost V 6 bases and J 2 bases, with 11 bases left between them. This CDR3 has 14 residues. CDR1 and CDR2 (germline): SNHLY, FYNNEI. CDR3: CASRAGNGNQPQHF. In nucleotides, the CDR3 is TGTGCCAGCAGGGCAGGGAATGGCAATCAGCCCCAGCATTTT.

The chain recombines TRBV7-2 with TRBJ2-1, with 7 bases identical to TRBD2. The CDR3 has 14 amino acids. Germline V gene data show CDR1 as SGHTA and CDR2 as FQGNSA. V trimming: 5 bases; J trimming: 9 bases; junction bases outside the gene matches: 10. The CDR3 coding sequence is TGTGCCAGCAGCCCTAGCCCGGGGGGTGGTGAGCAGTTCTTC. Its translation: CASSPSPGGGEQFF.

V usage is TRBV19 and J usage is TRBJ2-7; 10 bases match TRBD1. CDR1 LNHDA and CDR2 SQIVND come from the germline V gene (reference sequence). V gave up 3 bases and J gave up 5 bases; unmatched junction bases: 7. This CDR3 has 15 residues. CDR3 protein: CASSMTGGLAHEQYF. The CDR3 DNA is TGTGCCAGTAGTATGACAGGGGGCCTTGCCCACGAGCAGTACTTC.

V and J are TRBV7-2 and TRBJ1-2, with D tentatively TRBD1 (6 bases). Trimming shortened V by 4 bases and J by 5 bases, and 20 bases separated the two germline ends. CDR1 SGHTA and CDR2 FQGNSA come from the germline V gene. There are 16 residues in the CDR3. The CDR3 DNA sequence: TGTGCCAGCAGCTACGATAAGACAGGAGTATCATATGGCTACACCTTC. It is translated as CASSYDKTGVSYGYTF.

J is TRBJ1-2 and V is TRBV5-1; D not certain. CDR3 length: 14 residues. Germline lookup yields CDR1 SGHRS and CDR2 YFSETQ. Deletions cut 4 bases from V and 4 bases from J, with 14 bases between. CDR3 coding DNA: TGCGCCAGCAGCCCTGAGAGCTTTTCCTATGGCTACACCTTC. Encoded protein: CASSPESFSYGYTF.

The chain is built from TRBV7-9 and TRBJ1-6, with D unclear. The CDR3 spans 10 residues. The V end lost 3 bases, the J end lost 13 bases, and 4 bases lay between the germline ends. Germline V lookup: CDR1 SEHNR, CDR2 FQNEAQ (reference sequence). The CDR3 nucleotides are TGTGCCAGCAGCTTGTCGCCCCTCCACTTT. Translation: CASSLSPLHF.

The rearrangement uses TRBV7-2 and TRBJ1-1; a weak D match, TRBD1 (6 bases). Germline lookup yields CDR1 SGHTA and CDR2 FQGNSA. The CDR3 contains 19 residues. V gave up 2 bases and J gave up 1 base, with 23 bases separating them. The DNA of the CDR3 is TGTGCCAGCAGCTTAAGGGGGGGCAACCTCCTCAGCCAGAACACTGAAGCTTTCTTT. It specifies CASSLRGGNLLSQNTEAFF.

V and J are TRBV28 and TRBJ1-2; a weak D match, TRBD1 (6 bases). The CDR3 consists of 12 residues. Per the germline V gene, CDR1 is MDHEN and CDR2 is SYDVKM. Trimming pared 5 bases from V and 5 bases from J, leaving 9 bases between. The CDR3 sequence: CASSGTGYGYTF. CDR3 coding DNA: TGTGCCAGCAGTGGTACAGGGTATGGCTACACCTTC.

The V and J genes are TRBV12-3 or TRBV12-4 and TRBJ2-1; D gene unclear. Between the trimmed V and J ends, which lost 10 bases and 7 bases, there was a span of 11 bases. The CDR3 sequence is 11 residues long. For the CDR3, the DNA is TGTGCCACCACGAGGCGGAATGAGCAGTTCTTC. Its translation is CATTRRNEQFF.

The chain is built from TRBV5-4 and TRBJ2-5; D possibly matches TRBD1 or TRBD2 (5 bases each). Germline V lookup: CDR1 SGHNT, CDR2 YYREEE (reference sequence). The CDR3 contains 15 residues. Deletions cut 3 bases from V and 5 bases from J, with 17 bases between. The CDR3 loop is CASSWGTSWGETQYF. Here the CDR3 DNA reads TGTGCCAGCAGCTGGGGCACGAGTTGGGGGGAGACCCAGTACTTC. The full variable domain, in which reference TRBV5-4 and TRBJ2-5 provide the parts outside the CDR3, is ETGVTQSPTHLIKTRGQQVTLRCSSQSGHNTVSWYQQALGQGPQFIFQYYREEENGRGNFPPRFSGLQFPNYSSELNVNALELDDSALYLCASSWGTSWGETQYFGPGTRLLVL.

This rearrangement joins TRBV29-1 to TRBJ1-2, with 7 bases aligning to TRBD1. This CDR3 is built from 12 residues. The germline V gene encodes CDR1 SQVTM and CDR2 ANQGSEA. The junction had 4 bases not matched to a gene; V was cut back by 7 bases and J by 2 bases. The CDR3 DNA sequence: TGCAGCGGGGACAGCGGAAACTATGGCTACACCTTC. Translated, it gives CSGDSGNYGYTF. The whole variable domain, filled in from reference TRBV29-1 and TRBJ1-2, reads SAVISQKPSRDICQRGTSLTIQCQVDSQVTMMFWYRQQPGQSLTLIATANQGSEATYESGFVIDKFPISRPNLTFSTLTVSNMSPEDSSIYLCSGDSGNYGYTFGSGTRLTVV.

The chain's CDR3 is CASSEPKGQGSGGVHTQYF. The DNA of the CDR3 is TGTGCCAGCAGTGAGCCCAAGGGTCAGGGAAGTGGAGGCGTACATACGCAGTATTTT. The rearrangement joins TRBV2 to TRBJ2-3, with D perhaps TRBD1 or TRBD2 (5 bases each). Germline V CDR1 and CDR2: SNHLY, FYNNEI. The V end was cut by 3 bases, the J end by 7 bases, with 29 bases between. This CDR3 has 19 amino acids.

V is TRBV12-3 or TRBV12-4 and J is TRBJ1-1; no clear D. This CDR3 comprises 12 residues. Trimming left V 1 base short and J 4 bases short, with 4 bases between. The chain's CDR3 is CASSLVATEAFF. The CDR3, as DNA: TGTGCCAGCAGTTTAGTGGCCACTGAAGCTTTCTTT.

This clone is a singleton in its sample. The chain uses TRBV18 and TRBJ2-2; D possibly matches TRBD1 or TRBD2 (6 bases each). CDR1 KGHSH and CDR2 LQKENI come from the germline V gene. V was clipped by 6 bases and J by 7 bases, with 18 bases between them. This CDR3 has 15 residues. CDR3 nucleotide sequence: TGTGCCAGCTCGGGACGGGGGCTATATGACGGGGAGCTGTTTTTT. Translated, it gives CASSGRGLYDGELFF.